The clone carrying this T cell receptor beta chain was seen ten or more times. The time point was: newly diagnosed GD, antithyroid drugs for less than 3 months. Isolated PBMC RNA provided the starting material for the TCR library. The CDR3 extends over 15 amino acids. Germline lookup yields CDR1 MNHNS and CDR2 SASEGT. V was clipped by 7 bases and J by 2 bases; unmatched bases: 10. Arm-PCR of CDR3 regions and iRepertoire HTBI primers were used to build TCR beta libraries. TCRdb reprocessed the multiplex PCR reads via MiXCR and lists one record per CDR3 protein. The sample yields around 400,000 distinct CDR3 sequences, about 14% seen once. This sample was included in a study of regulatory T cells in long-lasting Graves disease.

The source was peripheral blood mononuclear cells (PBMCs), collected at new diagnosis, from a patient treated with antithyroid drugs. The chain combines TRBV6-1 with TRBJ2-5; 7 bases agree with TRBD1. This clonotype was obtained from a female donor with Graves disease. CDR3 DNA sequence: TGTGCCAGCACTACGACAGGGTTTATGCAAGAGACCCAGTACTTC. Protein sequence: CASTTTGFMQETQYF.